The 32 T cell receptor beta chains below all came from one sample that was sequenced in a study of cytomegalovirus exposure and HLA in healthy donors. Sequenced by immunoSEQ multiplex PCR; TCRdb stores in-frame clones only, minus some. The sample holds 220,000 or so clones; around 78% are singletons and the top ten take 5.5% to 6.5%. Sequencing was performed on PBMCs. The source is a young woman in good health and CMV-seronegative.

The J gene is TRBJ2-7, the V gene TRBV13; 9 nucleotides align to TRBD1. The length of the CDR3 is 13 residues. Germline-derived CDR1 and CDR2 are PRHDT and FYEKMQ (reference sequence). Trimming cost V 8 bases and J 4 bases; bases outside gene matches: 6. CDR3 in amino acids: CASRRGQGYEQYF. CDR3 coding DNA: TGTGCCAGCCGTAGGGGACAGGGATACGAGCAGTACTTC. Combining the CDR3 with reference TRBV13 and TRBJ2-7 gives the whole variable domain AAGVIQSPRHLIKEKRETATLKCYPIPRHDTVYWYQQGPGQDPQFLISFYEKMQSDKGSIPDRFSAQQFSDYHSELNMSSLELGDSALYFCASRRGQGYEQYFGPGTRLTVT.

This clone was seen just once. The rearrangement joins TRBV11-1 to TRBJ2-7; the D is unclear. V lost 3 bases, J lost 2 bases, and 17 bases lay in between. CDR3 size: 16 residues. Germline V gene data show CDR1 as SGHAT and CDR2 as FQDESV (reference sequence). CDR3 sequence reads: CASSFTGPLSPYEQYF. DNA for the CDR3: TGTGCCAGCAGCTTCACCGGGCCCCTGTCCCCCTACGAGCAGTACTTC.

V usage is TRBV5-1 and J usage is TRBJ1-1, with 7 positions matching TRBD1. J was trimmed by 5 bases and V by 0 bases; bases with no gene match: 16. The CDR3 is 18 amino acids. Germline V gene lookup returns CDR1 SGHRS and CDR2 YFSETQ. CDR3 in DNA: TGCGCCAGCAGCTTGGCGTTCAGGGGGGGTCAACCTGGGACTGAAGCTTTCTTT. This sequence encodes CASSLAFRGGQPGTEAFF.

The chain uses TRBV5-1 and TRBJ2-7; TRBD2 aligns across 11 bases. CDR1 is SGHRS, CDR2 YFSETQ, per germline. CDR3 length: 16 residues. Unmatched junction bases numbered 6, after V lost 0 bases and J lost 4 bases. CDR3 protein: CASSLEGRLAGYEQYF. CDR3 DNA sequence: TGCGCCAGCAGCTTGGAAGGGAGACTAGCGGGGTACGAGCAGTACTTC.

V is TRBV6-1 and J is TRBJ2-5, with 7 positions matching TRBD1. The CDR3 has 13 amino acids. With 5 bases clipped from V and 2 bases from J, the junction kept 2 bases outside the gene matches. Germline CDR1 reads MNHNS; CDR2 reads SASEGT. The CDR3 reads CASSRTGQETQYF. The CDR3 DNA sequence: TGTGCCAGCAGTCGGACAGGACAAGAGACCCAGTACTTC.

The chain is built from TRBV28 and TRBJ2-2, with 11 bases lining up with TRBD2. CDR1 and CDR2 (germline): MDHEN, SYDVKM. The CDR3 runs to 16 residues. Losses at the gene ends were 0 bases for V and 4 bases for J; bases not matched to a gene: 1. This CDR3 is CASSLWLAGGTGELFF. In DNA, the CDR3 is TGTGCCAGCAGTTTATGGCTAGCGGGAGGCACCGGGGAGCTGTTTTTT.

The chain couples TRBV11-2 to TRBJ1-2; 7 positions match TRBD1. The CDR3 sequence is 17 residues long. Trimming at V came to 5 bases and at J to 4 bases, leaving 16 bases not matched to a gene. Germline-derived CDR1 and CDR2 are SGHAT and FQNNGV. The CDR3 bases are TGTGCCAGCAGCGCCTTCTCCGGGGGCAGGGGGATCTATGGCTACACCTTC. It specifies CASSAFSGGRGIYGYTF.

The V call is TRBV2, the J call TRBJ1-5; no reliable D call. Looked up from germline, CDR1 is SNHLY and CDR2 is FYNNEI. Trimming cost V 4 bases and J 7 bases, with 8 bases left between them. The CDR3 is 12 amino acids. The CDR3 is CASSGVPQPQHF. CDR3 DNA sequence: TGTGCCAGCAGTGGTGTTCCGCAGCCCCAGCATTTT. Full variable domain (missing parts from reference TRBV2 and TRBJ1-5): EPEVTQTPSHQVTQMGQEVILRCVPISNHLYFYWYRQILGQKVEFLVSFYNNEISEKSEIFDDQFSVERPDGSNFTLKIRSTKLEDSAMYFCASSGVPQPQHFGDGTRLSIL.

V and J are TRBV6-1 and TRBJ1-6; possibly TRBD1 for D (6 bases). The CDR3 length is 14 residues. V shed 7 bases and J shed 3 bases, with 10 bases lying between them. Per germline, CDR1 MNHNS and CDR2 SASEGT. CDR3 DNA sequence: TGTGCCAGCACGAGGGGGGGCTATAATTCACCCCTCCACTTT. Translated, it gives CASTRGGYNSPLHF.

The V and J genes are TRBV29-1 and TRBJ1-5; weak D call: TRBD1 (5 bases). V was trimmed by 3 bases and J by 1 base, leaving 16 bases between them. Germline-derived CDR1 and CDR2 are SQVTM and ANQGSEA. CDR3 length: 16 residues. DNA for the CDR3: TGCAGCGTTGAGCACGGCAGGGAGAAGAGCAATCAGCCCCAGCATTTT. This encodes CSVEHGREKSNQPQHF. The variable domain in full, with the rest retrieved from reference TRBV29-1 and TRBJ1-5, is SAVISQKPSRDICQRGTSLTIQCQVDSQVTMMFWYRQQPGQSLTLIATANQGSEATYESGFVIDKFPISRPNLTFSTLTVSNMSPEDSSIYLCSVEHGREKSNQPQHFGDGTRLSIL.

The rearrangement joins TRBV7-9 to TRBJ1-2; 7 nucleotides line up with TRBD1. The CDR3 totals 15 residues. Germline-derived CDR1 and CDR2 are SEHNR and FQNEAQ (reference sequence). Trimming removed 1 base from V and 4 bases from J; junction bases left unmatched: 6. The CDR3 protein is CASSLGQGGAYGYTF. CDR3 coding DNA: TGTGCCAGCAGCTTAGGGCAGGGGGGCGCCTATGGCTACACCTTC.

This chain joins TRBV11-2 and TRBJ1-3; D might be TRBD1 (6 bases). This CDR3 is built from 14 residues. Germline CDR1 SGHAT, CDR2 FQNNGV. The V end lost 6 bases, the J end lost 0 bases, and 9 bases lay between the germline ends. The CDR3 nucleotides are TGTGCCAGCAGTCCGACAGGCTCTGGAAACACCATATATTTT. This translates into CASSPTGSGNTIYF.

This clone was seen only a few times. The genes are TRBV5-1 and TRBJ2-2, with 7 positions matching TRBD2. Germline lookup yields CDR1 SGHRS and CDR2 YFSETQ. The CDR3 sequence is 15 residues long. Losses at the gene ends were 4 bases for V and 2 bases for J; bases not matched to a gene: 5. The CDR3 is CASSPGTTNTGELFF. CDR3 DNA: TGCGCCAGCAGCCCCGGGACTACAAACACCGGGGAGCTGTTTTTT.

V and J are TRBV6-6 and TRBJ1-5; possibly TRBD1 for D (5 bases). CDR1 is MNHNY and CDR2 is SVGAGI in the germline V gene (reference sequence). V was cut by 0 bases and J by 7 bases, with 13 bases left in between. The CDR3 runs 15 residues. The CDR3 is CASSYSTVKGQPQHF. CDR3 nucleotide sequence: TGTGCCAGCAGTTACTCGACGGTTAAGGGGCAGCCCCAGCATTTT.

This clone was observed a few times. The chain links TRBV10-3 to TRBJ2-2, with 14 positions matching TRBD2. The J segment lost 5 bases and the V segment lost 11 bases, leaving 10 bases of the junction unmatched. There are 16 residues in the CDR3. From germline, CDR1 is ENHRY and CDR2 SYGVKD. CDR3 residues: CALRTSGGPGTGELFF. CDR3 bases: TGTGCCCTCCGGACTAGCGGGGGGCCGGGGACCGGGGAGCTGTTTTTT.

This chain joins TRBV6-5 and TRBJ1-1, with 9 bases identical to TRBD1. The CDR3 length is 13 residues. Trimming cost V 3 bases and J 10 bases; bases outside gene matches: 6. Germline loops: CDR1 MNHEY, CDR2 SVGAGI. As DNA, the CDR3 is TGTGCCAGCAGTTATACTGGGACAGGGCTAGCTTTCTTT. Protein: CASSYTGTGLAFF.

The J gene is TRBJ1-2, the V gene TRBV2; 7 bases agree with TRBD1. The germline gives CDR1 SNHLY, CDR2 FYNNEI. This CDR3 spans 14 amino acids. The V gene end was trimmed by 4 bases and the J gene end by 4 bases; junction bases not matched to a gene: 6. CDR3 bases: TGTGCCAGCAGTGGGGACAGCGGGGGCTATGGCTACACCTTC. It translates to CASSGDSGGYGYTF.

This clone was seen once. CDR3 DNA sequence: TGTGCCTGGAGTGTTCAGGCGGGAGGGAAGTATTTT. Residues: CAWSVQAGGKYF. This chain uses TRBV30 with TRBJ2-3, with 9 bases identical to TRBD2. The germline gives CDR1 GTSNPN, CDR2 SVGIG (reference sequence). The CDR3 has 12 amino acids. J lost 13 bases, V lost 0 bases, and 5 bases had no gene match. The variable domain in full, with the rest retrieved from reference TRBV30 and TRBJ2-3, is SQTIHQWPATLVQPVGSPLSLECTVEGTSNPNLYWYRQAAGRGLQLLFYSVGIGQISSEVPQNLSASRPQDRQFILSSKKLLLSDSGFYLCAWSVQAGGKYFGPGTRLTVL.

V is TRBV4-1 and J is TRBJ2-1, with D maybe TRBD1 (6 bases). CDR1 is MGHRA and CDR2 is YSYEKL in the germline V gene. Trimming shortened V by 0 bases and J by 0 bases, and 12 bases separated the two germline ends. There are 17 residues in the CDR3. The DNA of the CDR3 is TGCGCCAGCAGCCAAGATAGGCAGGGGAGCTCCTACAATGAGCAGTTCTTC. Translation gives CASSQDRQGSSYNEQFF.

Remarks on this clone: Different DNA sequences within this sample yield the same CDR3. The genes are TRBV5-1 and TRBJ2-2; 11 bases agree with TRBD2. This CDR3 is built from 15 residues. The V gene's germline CDR1 is SGHRS and CDR2 YFSETQ. V shed 1 base and J 4 bases; nucleotides not matched to a gene: 0. The CDR3 DNA sequence: TGCGCCAGCAGCTTGACTAGCGGGAGCACCGGGGAGCTGTTTTTT. As protein: CASSLTSGSTGELFF.

This sequence joins TRBV11-2 and TRBJ1-4, with D possibly matching TRBD1 (5 bases). Trimming took 5 bases from V and 3 from J, leaving 10 bases between them. CDR1 is SGHAT, CDR2 FQNNGV, per germline. The CDR3 runs 14 residues. The CDR3 bases are TGTGCCAGCAGCGAAGGGACGTCTAATGAAAAACTGTTTTTT. This codes for CASSEGTSNEKLFF.

CDR3 protein: CASSSDEYYTF. CDR3 nucleotide sequence: TGTGCCAGCAGCTCCGACGAGTACTACACCTTC. This chain joins TRBV7-2 and TRBJ1-2; no firm D call. Germline CDR1 reads SGHTA; CDR2 reads FQGNSA. The V and J ends lost 4 bases and 10 bases respectively, with 10 bases between them. This CDR3 contains 11 residues. Full variable domain (missing parts from reference TRBV7-2 and TRBJ1-2): GAGVSQSPSNKVTEKGKDVELRCDPISGHTALYWYRQSLGQGLEFLIYFQGNSAPDKSGLPSDRFSAERTGGSVSTLTIQRTQQEDSAVYLCASSSDEYYTFGSGTRLTVV.

The rearrangement links TRBV27 to TRBJ1-2; possible D gene TRBD1, 5 bases. Germline V gene lookup returns CDR1 MNHEY and CDR2 SMNVEV (reference sequence). The CDR3 has 13 amino acids. V lost 9 bases and J lost 4, with 15 bases in between. The chain's CDR3 is CASSGAARYGYTF. CDR3 nucleotides: TGTGCCAGTTCTGGGGCGGCACGCTATGGCTACACCTTC.

The chain combines TRBV5-1 with TRBJ2-7; D is unclear. CDR1 is SGHRS, CDR2 YFSETQ, per germline. Trimming pared 0 bases from V and 1 base from J, leaving 5 bases between. The CDR3 is 13 amino acids. CDR3 amino acids: CASSLENSYEQYF. Here the CDR3 DNA reads TGCGCCAGCAGCTTGGAGAATTCCTACGAGCAGTACTTC.

The chain recombines TRBV5-1 with TRBJ2-3; 11 bases are a match to TRBD2. Germline loops: CDR1 SGHRS, CDR2 YFSETQ. This CDR3 has 16 amino acids. V lost 4 bases and J lost 6; bases outside the gene matches: 10. CDR3 protein: CASSGTSGGPGDTQYF. CDR3 in DNA: TGCGCCAGCAGCGGGACTAGCGGAGGCCCCGGGGATACGCAGTATTTT.

On this clone itself: Distinct nucleotide sequences in the sample also encode this CDR3. The V and J genes are TRBV2 and TRBJ1-5; D is ambiguous. Germline V gene sequence: CDR1 SNHLY, CDR2 FYNNEI. V was pared by 3 bases and J by 4 bases, with 7 bases between. CDR3 size: 13 residues. This CDR3 is CASSEGLNQPQHF. The CDR3 DNA reads TGTGCCAGCAGTGAGGGGTTAAATCAGCCCCAGCATTTT. Together with reference TRBV2 and TRBJ1-5, the CDR3 gives the full variable domain: EPEVTQTPSHQVTQMGQEVILRCVPISNHLYFYWYRQILGQKVEFLVSFYNNEISEKSEIFDDQFSVERPDGSNFTLKIRSTKLEDSAMYFCASSEGLNQPQHFGDGTRLSIL.

The chain combines TRBV7-3 with TRBJ2-1; D is perhaps TRBD2 (6 bases). The CDR3 totals 15 residues. CDR1 is SGHTA and CDR2 is FQGTGA in the germline V gene. V was shortened by 4 bases and J by 3 bases, with 13 bases between the two germline ends. The chain's CDR3 is CASSSRGGGYNEQFF. CDR3 coding DNA: TGTGCCAGCAGCTCCCGGGGAGGAGGCTACAATGAGCAGTTCTTC. Drawing the rest from reference TRBV7-3 and TRBJ2-1, the complete variable domain is GAGVSQTPSNKVTEKGKYVELRCDPISGHTALYWYRQSLGQGPEFLIYFQGTGAADDSGLPNDRFFAVRPEGSVSTLKIQRTERGDSAVYLCASSSRGGGYNEQFFGPGTRLTVL.

The V call is TRBV27, the J call TRBJ2-5; 12 nucleotides match TRBD2. J lost 4 bases, V lost 4 bases, and 7 bases had no gene match. The CDR3 is 16 amino acids. The germline V gene encodes CDR1 MNHEY and CDR2 SMNVEV (reference sequence). The DNA of the CDR3 is TGTGCCAGCAGTTCAAAGACTAGCGGGAGTGGAGAGACCCAGTACTTC. This encodes CASSSKTSGSGETQYF.

J is TRBJ2-7 and V is TRBV11-2; D gene uncertain. This CDR3 is 16 amino acids long. Germline lookup yields CDR1 SGHAT and CDR2 FQNNGV. The V and J ends lost 1 base and 6 bases respectively, with 19 bases between them. For the CDR3, the DNA is TGTGCCAGCAGCTTAGTTAGTTGGTCCACCCCTCGCGAGCAGTACTTC. This gives the protein CASSLVSWSTPREQYF.

The chain employs TRBV28 and TRBJ1-1, with no clear D. CDR1 MDHEN and CDR2 SYDVKM come from the germline V gene. V was shortened by 5 bases and J by 11 bases, with 12 bases between the two germline ends. The CDR3 has 11 amino acids. As DNA, the CDR3 is TGTGCCAGCAGTCCGGGGAAGAGCGCTTTCTTT. Translating it yields CASSPGKSAFF.

The gene calls are TRBV5-6 and TRBJ1-1; the D is unclear. This CDR3 spans 12 amino acids. Trimming left V 4 bases short and J 2 bases short, with 6 bases between. Germline lookup yields CDR1 SGHDT and CDR2 YYEEEE. CDR3 residues: CASSRINTEAFF. In DNA form, the CDR3 reads TGTGCCAGCAGCCGGATAAACACTGAAGCTTTCTTT. The full variable domain, with the rest looked up from reference TRBV5-6 and TRBJ1-1, is DAGVTQSPTHLIKTRGQQVTLRCSPKSGHDTVSWYQQALGQGPQFIFQYYEEEERQRGNFPDRFSGHQFPNYSSELNVNALLLGDSALYLCASSRINTEAFFGQGTRLTVV.

The chain is built from TRBV6-1 and TRBJ2-6; no clear D. The CDR3 sequence is 17 residues long. V was pared by 4 bases and J by 0 bases, with 13 bases between. Germline V gene data show CDR1 as MNHNS and CDR2 as SASEGT. The CDR3 DNA sequence: TGTGCCAGCAGTGCTCGGCCCCGATCCTCTGGGGCCAACGTCCTGACTTTC. As protein: CASSARPRSSGANVLTF.